This T cell receptor (beta chain) appears in the sequencing data of a study of shared clonotypes between healthy human individuals. A remark on this clone: The antigen is not known.

From germline, CDR1 is MGHRA and CDR2 YSYEKL. The CDR3 totals 16 residues. After removal of 3 bases from V and 2 bases from J, the junction contained 9 bases not matched to a gene. Replicate PCRs from sorted subsets contained roughly 220 ng DNA, which is around 30,000 T cell genomes. Some clones are missing from TCRdb's copy, which holds only in-frame ones; the method was immunoSEQ multiplex PCR. The sample yields 1.6 million or so clones, 98% to 99% seen once. General study findings and limits: Relative to clonotypes present in all four donors, those not shared had lower generation probabilities.

The TCR was taken from a young man in good health. The chain uses TRBV4-1 and TRBJ2-7; 8 nucleotides agree with TRBD1. Input material: naive CD4+ T cells sorted from blood. Specified subset: CD45RA+ positively selected. In DNA, the CDR3 is TGCGCCAGCAGCCACAATATGGGACAGGCGACCTACGAGCAGTACTTC. Translating it yields CASSHNMGQATYEQYF.